The text below deals with one T cell receptor beta chain. The antigen this receptor binds is unknown. Per-base quality was not reported, and no clone a single base away is much larger than it. The data were obtained in a study of early stage breast cancer tumors (dated by TCRdb to the late 2010s). Background on the whole study: Of the approximately 15 invasive breast tumors, 12 to 13 were found to be estrogen receptor-positive, progesterone receptor-positive and HER2-negative. Of the roughly 12 ER+/PR+/HER2- tumors, eight were classified as invasive ductal carcinomas and four as invasive lobular carcinomas. On average, each sample had about 9.7-fold read coverage. Across all samples, a few million templates representing roughly 1 million unique clonotypes were detected.

Trimming removed 1 base from V and 3 bases from J, leaving 16 bases between the germline ends. CDR1 SGHDN and CDR2 FVKESK were looked up in the germline V gene. There are 16 amino acids in the CDR3, from cysteine to phenylalanine inclusive. CDR3 DNA is the only sequence kept; it has 48 bases, read in frame from the first base. About 19-55 mg of tumor tissue was diced and typically yielded more than 2.5 ug of DNA. The study profiled bulk TCR beta-chain repertoires in matched peripheral blood, tumor and adjacent normal breast tissue taken from roughly 17 patients with early-stage breast cancer. After resection, tumor tissue identified by eye was cut out and put into prechilled RNAlater. Using a TissueLyser II, roughly 19-50 mg of tumor tissue was diced and homogenized in RLTplus buffer with beta-mercaptoethanol and antifoaming agent. Genomic DNA was extracted with the Qiagen AllPrep DNA/RNA Mini kit.

The research as a whole found: Bulk genomic DNA sequencing of unsorted cells missed chain pairing and functional markers such as CD4, CD8 and FOXP3. Enriched TCRB sequences shared across patients were mostly commonly generated sequences, unlikely to play an important role in the tumor microenvironment. The small cohort size prevented analysis by tumor subtype. Greater similarity was observed between blood and normal breast repertoires than between blood and tumor repertoires, and tumor was distinguished from normal in most of the 16 patients when each tissue was compared with blood. Compared with adjacent normal breast tissue, tumors had approximately 2.7-fold higher T cell density and higher clonality.

Two independent genomic DNA replicates were amplified for each sample, with roughly 0.5 ug used for blood and 1.5 ug for tumor or normal breast. TCRB sequencing of genomic DNA was carried out with the ImmunoSeq Intro kit according to the manufacturer's instructions. The multiplex PCR ran for 30 to 40 cycles using proprietary primers and spike-in control sequences for absolute quantification. An 87-bp fragment spanning the CDR3 and flanking V and J genes was sequenced with single-end 150-bp reads. Seven samples, each with two replicates, were multiplexed per lane of an Illumina MiSeq using version 3.0 chemistry. From the authors' description of their analysis: The vendor's proprietary pipeline handled the raw data processing, merging both replicates into a single result for each sample. Productive rearrangements sharing the V-gene family, CDR3 amino acid sequence and J-gene segment were defined as clonotypes. Clonality was calculated as 1 minus the normalized Shannon entropy (Pielou evenness) of TCRB abundances. To estimate T cell density, the total number of templates was divided by the input cell count, which was inferred from how much DNA went in. Recon, run with its default parameters, was used to estimate overall repertoire diversity and clonality. Clonotypes with over 0.1% abundance in tumor and at least 32-fold higher abundance in tumor than in normal breast were defined as tumor-enriched. TCRdb re-hosts the immuneACCESS table, in-frame sequences only. Its copies lack some clones; in the studies checked, an unresolved V gene accounts for under half of them, and the cause for the rest is not known. V and J calls and clone size come straight from that table; D and trimming were deduced from the DNA. The sample data list 25,000 to 30,000 clones, and roughly three fifths of these were observed just once. 8% to 10% of the sample rests with the top ten.

This receptor was identified in a person in their fifties or sixties with breast cancer. Sequencing was performed on breast tumor tissue. The V and J genes are TRBV14 and TRBJ2-7, and TRBD2 may be the D gene, going by 6 matching bases. The CDR3 corresponds to CASSQGHGGVHYEQYF. The bases read TGTGCCAGCAGCCAAGGTCACGGGGGAGTTCACTACGAGCAGTACTTC. Joined to the reference TRBV14 and TRBJ2-7 proteins, this CDR3 gives the full variable domain: EAGVTQFPSHSVIEKGQTVTLRCDPISGHDNLYWYRRVMGKEIKFLLHFVKESKQDESGMPNNRFLAERTGGTYSTLKVQPAELEDSGVYFCASSQGHGGVHYEQYFGPGTRLTVT.